This T cell receptor (beta chain) was recorded in a study of T cells after yellow fever vaccination. The study's findings and limits: Researchers cautioned that FACS-sorted repertoires could harbor abundant clonotypes contaminating from the bulk population.

TCRdb fed the 5' RACE reads into MiXCR, producing one record per CDR3 protein. Here the sample spans 200,000 to 300,000 distinct CDR3 sequences, 10% to 15% being singletons. The V and J ends lost 2 bases and 8 bases respectively, with 10 bases between them. Looked up from germline, CDR1 is SGHAT and CDR2 is FQNNGV. This CDR3 comprises 14 residues. A remark on this clonotype: Its antigen is undetermined.

The gene calls are TRBV11-2 and TRBJ1-6; D might be TRBD1 (5 bases). The sequence derives from a man aged 30 to 45 who received the YFV17D yellow fever vaccine. Material: CD4+ T cells sorted from PBMCs, obtained 45 days after the yellow fever booster vaccination. The CDR3 DNA reads TGTGCCAGCAGCTTACTGGACACGCATTCACCCCTCCACTTT. Residues: CASSLLDTHSPLHF.